Reported below is one T cell receptor (beta chain). Its antigen is undetermined. CDR1 DFQATT and CDR2 SNEGSKA come from the germline V gene (reference sequence). Trimming cost V 0 bases and J 6 bases, with 21 bases left between them. The CDR3 extends over 16 amino acids. The sample comes from a study of T cells in Graves' hyperthyroidism and ophthalmopathy. Study-wide findings and caveats: For ophthalmopathy, model prediction preceded onset by a median about 6 months.

This sample holds PBMCs from less than 11 ml fresh peripheral blood. Using RNA transcripts as the source, TCR beta CDR3 regions were amplified. In the first-round RT-PCR of the TCR CDR3, the HTBI primer set was used. Via MiXCR, TCRdb re-called the multiplex PCR reads, giving one row per CDR3 protein. In the table there are more than 650,000 distinct CDR3 sequences, 13% to 15% of which are singletons. This chain connects TRBV20-1 to TRBJ2-7; a weak D match, TRBD1 (6 bases). The sequence derives from a woman aged 18-29 years with Graves' hyperthyroidism. The sample taken for sequencing was blood. This CDR3 reads CSARDPRGHLLAEQYF. The CDR3 region has the DNA TGCAGTGCTAGAGATCCCCGGGGACACCTGCTTGCCGAGCAGTACTTC.